A selection of T cell receptor beta chains follows, all from one sample in a study of cytomegalovirus exposure and HLA in healthy donors. The table came from immunoSEQ multiplex PCR; TCRdb's copy has only in-frame clones and leaves some out. The table lists 150,000 to 200,000 clones, over 80% of them singletons. Sequenced: PBMCs. The receptor source for this set is a male donor in good health and CMV-seropositive. CDR3s include the opening cysteine and the closing phenylalanine or tryptophan. Each record gives: J gene, CDR3 length, V gene, clone size, D gene, CDR3 DNA, CDR3 protein. D genes are given only for firm matches. The size entry is marked missing in some rows and otherwise reads once, few, many or a size class.

>TRBJ2-2|17|TRBV9|.|TRBD2
TGTGCCAGCAGTTCCTTAGCGGGAGGGCCAAGCACCGGGGAGCTGTTTTTT
CASSSLAGGPSTGELFF
>TRBJ2-5|14|TRBV7-7|.|TRBD2
TGTGCTAGCAGCTTAGGGCTAGCGGAAGAGACCCAGTACTTC
CASSLGLAEETQYF
>TRBJ2-3|16|TRBV30|.|.
TGTGCCTGGAGTGCACTAGGGAGGGGGGGCACAGATACGCAGTATTTT
CAWSALGRGGTDTQYF
>TRBJ1-5|12|TRBV19|.|.
TGTGCCAGTACATTGGGAGATCAGCCCCAGCATTTT
CASTLGDQPQHF
>TRBJ1-4|14|TRBV7-9|.|.
TGTGCCAGCAGCCTAAGACAGACGAATGAAAAACTGTTTTTT
CASSLRQTNEKLFF
>TRBJ1-2|12|TRBV19|.|TRBD1
TGTGCCAGTAGGCCCAGGGGGTATGGCTACACCTTC
CASRPRGYGYTF
>TRBJ2-7|15|TRBV9|.|TRBD2
TGTGCCAGCAGCGTAACCGCGGGAGTCCCCTACGAGCAGTACTTC
CASSVTAGVPYEQYF
>TRBJ2-1|15|TRBV9|.|TRBD2
TGTGCCAGCAGCGTAGCGGGGGGGGAGAACAATGAGCAGTTCTTC
CASSVAGGENNEQFF
>TRBJ1-5|15|TRBV7-6|.|.
TGTGCCAGCAGCCGAGGAGGAGGACTTAATCAGCCCCAGCATTTT
CASSRGGGLNQPQHF
>TRBJ2-7|14|TRBV7-9|.|TRBD1
TGTGCCAGCAGCCCCCGGGACAGGGCCCACGAGCAGTACTTC
CASSPRDRAHEQYF
>TRBJ2-3|14|TRBV30|.|TRBD2
TGTGCCTGGAGTAAAAGCGGGAGTACAGATACGCAGTATTTT
CAWSKSGSTDTQYF
>TRBJ1-4|15|TRBV5-4|.|.
TGTGCCAGCAGCGTCAGGGGCCGGGGTAATGAAAAACTGTTTTTT
CASSVRGRGNEKLFF
>TRBJ1-1|12|TRBV7-2|once|.
TGTGCCAGCAGCTTCGGGAGGACTGAAGCTTTCTTT
CASSFGRTEAFF
>TRBJ2-5|14|TRBV4-2|.|.
TGTGCCAGCAGCCAAGGACAGATCCAAGAGACCCAGTACTTC
CASSQGQIQETQYF
>TRBJ1-2|12|TRBV5-1|.|.
TGCGCCAGCGTTGGGGCGCACTATGGCTACACCTTC
CASVGAHYGYTF
>TRBJ2-7|15|TRBV7-2|.|TRBD1
TGTGCCAGCAGCCCCACAGGGGGTAGCTCCTACGAGCAGTACTTC
CASSPTGGSSYEQYF